This T cell receptor (beta chain) originates from a study of regulatory T cells in long-lasting Graves disease. Trimming pared 2 bases from V and 3 bases from J, leaving 6 bases between. Germline-derived CDR1 and CDR2 are SEHNR and FQNEAQ (reference sequence). This CDR3 is 13 amino acids long. Combining iRepertoire HTBI primers with Arm-PCR of CDR3 regions, the authors built TCR beta libraries. A single record per CDR3 protein comes from TCRdb applying MiXCR to the multiplex PCR reads. The sample consists of 510,000 or so distinct CDR3 sequences, about 12% of them appearing once. As to time point: newly diagnosed GD, antithyroid drugs for less than 3 months. From RNA extracted from PBMCs, the TCR library was made. This clonotype was recorded at least ten times. These data are also associated with another study on T cells in Graves' hyperthyroidism and ophthalmopathy.

Sequencing used peripheral blood mononuclear cells (PBMCs), obtained at new diagnosis, from a patient treated with antithyroid drugs. The V call is TRBV7-9, the J call TRBJ2-3; D remains unclear. This TCR came from a woman aged 25 to 39 with Graves disease. The CDR3 reads CASSLFGTDTQYF. The CDR3 DNA sequence: TGTGCCAGCAGCTTATTTGGGACAGATACGCAGTATTTT.